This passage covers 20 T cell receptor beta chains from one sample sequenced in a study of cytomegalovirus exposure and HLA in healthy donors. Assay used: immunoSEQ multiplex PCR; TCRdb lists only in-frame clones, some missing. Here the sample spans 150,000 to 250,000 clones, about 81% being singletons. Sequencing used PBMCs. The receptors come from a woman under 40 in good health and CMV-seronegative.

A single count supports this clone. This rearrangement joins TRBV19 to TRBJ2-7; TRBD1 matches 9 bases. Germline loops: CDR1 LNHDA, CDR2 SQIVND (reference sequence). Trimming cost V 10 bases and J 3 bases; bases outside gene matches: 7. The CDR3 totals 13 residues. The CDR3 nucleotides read TGTGCCACCGGACAGGGGAATCTCTACGAGCAGTACTTC. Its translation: CATGQGNLYEQYF. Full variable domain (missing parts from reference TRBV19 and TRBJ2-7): DGGITQSPKYLFRKEGQNVTLSCEQNLNHDAMYWYRQDPGQGLRLIYYSQIVNDFQKGDIAEGYSVSREKKESFPLTVTSAQKNPTAFYLCATGQGNLYEQYFGPGTRLTVT.

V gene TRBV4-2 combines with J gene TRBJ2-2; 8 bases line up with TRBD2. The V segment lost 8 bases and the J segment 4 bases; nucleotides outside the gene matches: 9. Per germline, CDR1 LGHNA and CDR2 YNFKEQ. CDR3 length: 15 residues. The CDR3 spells CASLPISGSTGELFF. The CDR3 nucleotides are TGTGCCAGCTTACCAATCAGCGGGAGCACCGGGGAGCTGTTTTTT.

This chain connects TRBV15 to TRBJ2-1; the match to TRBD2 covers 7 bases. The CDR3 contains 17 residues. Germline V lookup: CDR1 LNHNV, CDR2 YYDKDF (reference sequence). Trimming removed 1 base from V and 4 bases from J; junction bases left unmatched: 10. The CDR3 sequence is CATSRGPGGRLYNEQFF. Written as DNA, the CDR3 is TGTGCCACCAGCAGAGGCCCGGGGGGACGGTTGTACAATGAGCAGTTCTTC. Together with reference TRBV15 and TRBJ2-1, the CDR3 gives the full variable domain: DAMVIQNPRYQVTQFGKPVTLSCSQTLNHNVMYWYQQKSSQAPKLLFHYYDKDFNNEADTPDNFQSRRPNTSFCFLDIRSPGLGDTAMYLCATSRGPGGRLYNEQFFGPGTRLTVL.

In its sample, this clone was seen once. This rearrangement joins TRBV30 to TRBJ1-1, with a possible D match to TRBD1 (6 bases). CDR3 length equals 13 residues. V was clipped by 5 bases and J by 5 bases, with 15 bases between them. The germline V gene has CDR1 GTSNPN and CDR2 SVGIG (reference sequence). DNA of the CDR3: TGTGCCTGGGCCTTACAGGGTGAAACTGAAGCTTTCTTT. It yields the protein CAWALQGETEAFF.

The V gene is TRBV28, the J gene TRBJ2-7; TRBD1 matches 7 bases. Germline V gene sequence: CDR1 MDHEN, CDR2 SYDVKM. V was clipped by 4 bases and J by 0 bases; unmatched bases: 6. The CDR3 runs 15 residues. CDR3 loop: CASSSGTAHSYEQYF. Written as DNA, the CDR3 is TGTGCCAGCAGTTCCGGGACAGCCCACTCCTACGAGCAGTACTTC.

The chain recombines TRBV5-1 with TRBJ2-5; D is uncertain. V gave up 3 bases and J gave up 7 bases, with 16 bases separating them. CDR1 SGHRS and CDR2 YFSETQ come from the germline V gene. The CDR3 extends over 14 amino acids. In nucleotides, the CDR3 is TGCGCCAGCAGCTCCCGTGAGACCCCAGGGACCCAGTACTTC. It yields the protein CASSSRETPGTQYF.

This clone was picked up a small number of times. Written as DNA, the CDR3 is TGTGCCAGCTCACCGGGGGGGCAGGCCTACGAGCAGTACTTC. The encoded protein is CASSPGGQAYEQYF. The chain has TRBV18 and TRBJ2-7; possible D gene TRBD2, 7 bases. CDR3 size: 14 residues. Germline CDR1 reads KGHSH; CDR2 reads LQKENI. V was shortened by 3 bases and J by 2 bases, with 11 bases between the two germline ends.

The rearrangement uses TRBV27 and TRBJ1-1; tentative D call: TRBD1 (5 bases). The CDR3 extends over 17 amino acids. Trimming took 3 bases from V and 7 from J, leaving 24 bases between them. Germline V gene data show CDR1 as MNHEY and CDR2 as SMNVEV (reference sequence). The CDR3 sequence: CASSFSNRGGTNGEAFF. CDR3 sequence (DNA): TGTGCCAGCAGTTTCTCGAATCGGGGAGGGACGAACGGTGAAGCTTTCTTT.

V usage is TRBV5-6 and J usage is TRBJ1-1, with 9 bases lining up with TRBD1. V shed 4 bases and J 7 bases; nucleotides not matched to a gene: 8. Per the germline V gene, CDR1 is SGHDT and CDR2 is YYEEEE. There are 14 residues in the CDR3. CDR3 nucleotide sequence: TGTGCCAGCAGCCAGTATGGACAGGGGTTTGAAGCTTTCTTT. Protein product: CASSQYGQGFEAFF.

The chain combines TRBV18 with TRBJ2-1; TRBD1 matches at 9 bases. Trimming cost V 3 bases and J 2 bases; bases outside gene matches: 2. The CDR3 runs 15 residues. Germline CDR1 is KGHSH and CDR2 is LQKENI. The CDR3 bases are TGTGCCAGCTCACCGGGACAGGGCCCCTACAATGAGCAGTTCTTC. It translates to CASSPGQGPYNEQFF.

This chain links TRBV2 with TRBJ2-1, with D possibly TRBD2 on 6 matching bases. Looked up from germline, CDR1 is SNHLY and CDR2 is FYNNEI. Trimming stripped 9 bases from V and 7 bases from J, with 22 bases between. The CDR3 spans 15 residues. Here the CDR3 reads CASRELATSRNEQFF. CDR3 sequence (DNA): TGTGCCAGTCGGGAACTAGCAACCTCCCGAAATGAGCAGTTCTTC.

CDR3 sequence (DNA): TGTGCCAGCAGCTTGGCCGCCCAGGGGAATCAGCCCCAGCATTTT. It is translated as CASSLAAQGNQPQHF. The rearrangement links TRBV11-2 to TRBJ1-5; D perhaps matches TRBD1 (6 bases). This CDR3 spans 15 amino acids. Trimming removed 3 bases at V and 4 bases at J, with 13 bases between. The germline V gene encodes CDR1 SGHAT and CDR2 FQNNGV.

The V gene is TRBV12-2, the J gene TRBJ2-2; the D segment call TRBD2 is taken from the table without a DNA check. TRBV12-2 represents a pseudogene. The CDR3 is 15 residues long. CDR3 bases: TGTGCAAGTCGCTGGTGTCTAGCGGTCACCGGGGAGCTGTTTTTT. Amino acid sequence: CASRWCLAVTGELFF.

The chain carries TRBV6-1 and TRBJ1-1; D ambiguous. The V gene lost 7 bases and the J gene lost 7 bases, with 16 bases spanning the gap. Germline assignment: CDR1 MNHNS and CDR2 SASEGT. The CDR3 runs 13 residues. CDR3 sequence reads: CASTFGPLLEAFF. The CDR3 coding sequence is TGTGCCAGCACCTTTGGGCCTCTTCTTGAAGCTTTCTTT.

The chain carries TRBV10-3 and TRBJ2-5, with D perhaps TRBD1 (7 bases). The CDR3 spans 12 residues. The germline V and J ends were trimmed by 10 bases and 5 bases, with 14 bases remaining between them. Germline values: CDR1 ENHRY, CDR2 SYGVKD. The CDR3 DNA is TGTGCCACCACAGGGGCGGGGGAGACCCAGTACTTC. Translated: CATTGAGETQYF.

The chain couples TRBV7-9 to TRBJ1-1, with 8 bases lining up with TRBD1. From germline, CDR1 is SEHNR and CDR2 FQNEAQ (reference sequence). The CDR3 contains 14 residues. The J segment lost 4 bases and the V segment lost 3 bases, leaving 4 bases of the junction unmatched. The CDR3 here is CASSFPTGGTEAFF. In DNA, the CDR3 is TGTGCCAGCAGCTTCCCCACAGGGGGCACTGAAGCTTTCTTT.

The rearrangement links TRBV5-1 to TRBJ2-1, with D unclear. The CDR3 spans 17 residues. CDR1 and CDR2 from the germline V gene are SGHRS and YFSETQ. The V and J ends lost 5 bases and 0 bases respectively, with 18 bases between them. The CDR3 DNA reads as TGCGCCAGCAGTCCGGATGGGCGATACGCCTCCTACAATGAGCAGTTCTTC. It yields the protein CASSPDGRYASYNEQFF.

The CDR3 here is CAISGQGSNYGYTF. CDR3 DNA sequence: TGTGCCATCAGTGGCCAGGGTTCCAACTATGGCTACACCTTC. The chain couples TRBV10-3 to TRBJ1-2; a weak D match, TRBD1 (5 bases). Germline CDR1 reads ENHRY; CDR2 reads SYGVKD. The ends were cut back, 4 bases at V and 2 bases at J, with 11 bases in the middle. This CDR3 has 14 residues.

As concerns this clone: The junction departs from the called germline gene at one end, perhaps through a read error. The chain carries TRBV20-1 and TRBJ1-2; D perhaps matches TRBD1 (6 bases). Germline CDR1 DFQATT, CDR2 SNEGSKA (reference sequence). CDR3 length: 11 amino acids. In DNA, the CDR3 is TGCAGTGCTAGAGGGAACGAGGGACAACACTTC. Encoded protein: CSARGNEGQHF.

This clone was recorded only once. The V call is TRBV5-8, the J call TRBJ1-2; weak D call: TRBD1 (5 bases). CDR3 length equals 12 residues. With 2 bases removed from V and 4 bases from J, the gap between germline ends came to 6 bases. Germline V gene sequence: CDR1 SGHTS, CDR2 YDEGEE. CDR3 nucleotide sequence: TGTGCCAGCAGCTTTGACAGCTATGGCTACACCTTC. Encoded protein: CASSFDSYGYTF.